The entry below describes one T cell receptor (beta chain). Its antigen specificity is not known. No base quality information exists; no much larger clone differs at one position. The data derive from a study of technical replicates of blood from several donors (dated by TCRdb to the late 2010s). Library construction relied on the immunoSEQ multiplex PCR assay. The table comes from immuneACCESS by way of TCRdb, which keeps in-frame sequences with V and J called. Part of the clones is missing from these tables; in studies checked, under half for an unresolved V gene and the rest for unknown reasons. In all, the sample holds 54,000 or so clones, and about 93% of those were seen once. The ten largest clones take up about 0.22% of the sample. The CDR3 measures 13 amino acids from cysteine to phenylalanine. Just CDR3 DNA is preserved here, 39 bases in frame from base 1. V is cut back by 5 bases and J by 5 bases, with 3 bases in the junction unmatched. As encoded in the germline V gene, CDR1 is ENHRY while CDR2 is SYGVKD.

The rearrangement combines TRBV10-3 with TRBJ2-1; 7 nucleotides in the junction match TRBD1. The origin of this receptor is a human donor in good health. The sample taken for sequencing was T cells isolated from PBMCs. The nucleotide sequence is TGTGCCATCAGTTACCAGGGGGACAATGAGCAGTTCTTC. Its translation reads: CAISYQGDNEQFF.